The 23 T cell receptor beta chains presented below share a single source sample, sequenced in a study of T cells after yellow fever vaccination. TCRdb independently ran MiXCR on the 5' RACE reads; one entry per CDR3 protein. This table has over 110,000 distinct CDR3 sequences, roughly 8% appearing once. Sequencing used CD4+ T cells sorted from PBMCs, obtained 5 days after the yellow fever booster vaccination. The receptors shown here come from a man younger than 45 who received the YFV17D yellow fever vaccine.

This clonotype was found many times. This chain connects TRBV25-1 to TRBJ1-1; 9 bases are a match to TRBD1. Germline CDR1 and CDR2: MGHDK and SYGVNS. CDR3 length: 18 residues. J gave up 1 base and V 6 bases, and 15 bases lay outside the gene matches. The CDR3 reads CASSPVRTGVSRNTEAFF. The CDR3 DNA sequence: TGTGCCAGCAGCCCCGTTAGGACAGGGGTCTCCCGGAACACTGAAGCTTTCTTT. The entire variable domain, with the rest obtained from reference TRBV25-1 and TRBJ1-1, is as follows: EADIYQTPRYLVIGTGKKITLECSQTMGHDKMYWYQQDPGMELHLIHYSYGVNSTEKGDLSSESTVSRIRTEHFPLTLESARPSHTSQYLCASSPVRTGVSRNTEAFFGQGTRLTVV.

Many counts were recorded for this clonotype. The chain is built from TRBV18 and TRBJ2-5; D remains unclear. Germline CDR1 reads KGHSH; CDR2 reads LQKENI. CDR3 length: 13 amino acids. V lost 2 bases to trimming and J lost 10 bases, with 14 bases between them. CDR3 in DNA: TGTGCCAGCTCACCAAACGTAGGCAGCGACCAGTACTTC. Its protein is CASSPNVGSDQYF.

Ten or more counts support this clonotype. CDR3 sequence: CASSVDSSYNEQFF. The CDR3 bases are TGTGCCAGCAGTGTGGACAGCTCCTACAATGAGCAGTTCTTC. The V and J genes are TRBV6-2 or TRBV6-3 and TRBJ2-1; D might be TRBD1 (6 bases). The CDR3 contains 14 residues. The V gene's germline CDR1 is MNHEY and CDR2 SVGEGT. V lost 5 bases to trimming and J lost 0 bases, with 8 bases between them.

At least ten counts were recorded for this clonotype. CDR3 nucleotide sequence: TGTGCCAGCAGCTTAGCCGGGGGGACCGGGGGAGAGACCCAGTACTTC. This sequence encodes CASSLAGGTGGETQYF. The chain recombines TRBV7-6 with TRBJ2-5; 7 positions agree with TRBD2. Losses at the gene ends were 0 bases for V and 4 bases for J; bases not matched to a gene: 8. The CDR3 runs to 16 residues. Per germline, CDR1 SGHVS and CDR2 FNYEAQ.

This clonotype has a handful of counts. V gene TRBV3-1 combines with J gene TRBJ2-7, with 11 positions matching TRBD2. Germline V lookup: CDR1 LGHDT, CDR2 YNNKEL (reference sequence). The CDR3 contains 18 residues. V dropped 4 bases and J dropped 3; count of bases not matched to a gene: 14. The CDR3 region is CASSPTPLAGGHLYEQYF. CDR3 in DNA: TGTGCCAGCAGCCCGACACCGCTAGCGGGAGGCCACCTCTACGAGCAGTACTTC.

At least ten counts were recorded for this clonotype. The gene calls are TRBV12-3 or TRBV12-4 and TRBJ1-5; 10 nucleotides match TRBD1. J was trimmed by 0 bases and V by 3 bases; bases with no gene match: 2. The CDR3 contains 16 residues. The CDR3 nucleotides are TGTGCCAGCAGTTTGGGGACAGGGGTTAGCAATCAGCCCCAGCATTTT. It translates to CASSLGTGVSNQPQHF.

Notes on this clonotype: With a much larger clone just one base away, this may be a read error. The rearrangement uses TRBV10-1 and TRBJ2-2; no clear D. Germline V lookup: CDR1 WNHNN, CDR2 SYGVQD (reference sequence). Trimming took 2 bases from V and 10 from J, leaving 8 bases between them. This CDR3 spans 12 amino acids. The CDR3 DNA follows: TGCGCCAGCAGTGAGAAGGAGACGGAGCTGTTTTTT. Its translation: CASSEKETELFF.

This clonotype was recorded at least ten times. This sequence joins TRBV7-2 and TRBJ1-1; TRBD1 matches at 7 bases. Germline V gene lookup returns CDR1 SGHTA and CDR2 FQGNSA. V trimming: 1 base; J trimming: 7 bases; junction bases outside the gene matches: 9. The CDR3 is made up of 15 amino acids. The CDR3 protein is CASSLVLGQQVEAFF. CDR3 DNA sequence: TGTGCCAGCAGCTTAGTTTTGGGACAGCAAGTTGAAGCTTTCTTT.

This clonotype was recorded many times. J is TRBJ2-7 and V is TRBV5-1, with D perhaps matching TRBD2 (6 bases). Between the trimmed V and J ends, which lost 4 bases and 6 bases, there was a span of 20 bases. Per the germline V gene, CDR1 is SGHRS and CDR2 is YFSETQ. The CDR3 contains 15 residues. This CDR3 is CASSVEGPRNGEQYF. The CDR3 nucleotides read TGCGCCAGCAGCGTGGAGGGGCCTCGGAACGGCGAGCAGTACTTC.

This clonotype was found many times. The chain links TRBV18 to TRBJ2-4, with no clear D. V shed 0 bases and J shed 0 bases, with 9 bases lying between them. This CDR3 has 16 residues. Per the germline V gene, CDR1 is KGHSH and CDR2 is LQKENI. The CDR3 nucleotides are TGTGCCAGCTCACCACCGGACGGGTTAGCCAAAAACATTCAGTACTTC. As protein: CASSPPDGLAKNIQYF.

This clonotype was counted many times. V usage is TRBV5-1 and J usage is TRBJ2-7, with D possibly being TRBD1 (6 bases). This CDR3 region has 14 residues. Between the trimmed V and J ends, which lost 0 bases and 2 bases, there was a span of 9 bases. Germline V gene sequence: CDR1 SGHRS, CDR2 YFSETQ. CDR3 sequence: CASSLEDRAYEQYF. The DNA for the CDR3 is TGCGCCAGCAGCTTGGAGGACAGAGCCTACGAGCAGTACTTC. The whole variable domain, remainder taken from reference TRBV5-1 and TRBJ2-7, is KAGVTQTPRYLIKTRGQQVTLSCSPISGHRSVSWYQQTPGQGLQFLFEYFSETQRNKGNFPGRFSGRQFSNSRSEMNVSTLELGDSALYLCASSLEDRAYEQYFGPGTRLTVT.

This clonotype was seen ten or more times. This chain uses TRBV6-5 with TRBJ1-3; 7 nucleotides agree with TRBD1. CDR1 is MNHEY, CDR2 SVGAGI, per germline. The CDR3 contains 15 residues. Trimming cost V 4 bases and J 2 bases; bases outside gene matches: 5. CDR3 coding DNA: TGTGCCAGCAGTTTCCAGGGGGGAGCTGGAAACACCATATATTTT. The encoded protein is CASSFQGGAGNTIYF.

This clonotype was counted at least ten times. J is TRBJ1-1 and V is TRBV6-2 or TRBV6-3, with TRBD1 as a possible D gene (5 bases). Germline loops: CDR1 MNHEY, CDR2 SVGEGT. CDR3 size: 13 residues. V lost 8 bases and J lost 7, with 17 bases in between. DNA of the CDR3: TGTGCCAGCCTACAAGGAGCGCAGGGTGAAGCTTTCTTT. It codes for CASLQGAQGEAFF.

This clonotype appeared many times. The chain combines TRBV4-3 with TRBJ1-6; a possible D gene is TRBD1 (5 bases). Germline CDR1 is LGHNA and CDR2 is YSLEER. This CDR3 has 15 amino acids. Between the trimmed V and J ends, which lost 2 bases and 8 bases, there was a span of 13 bases. CDR3 in amino acids: CASSQQGLGDSPLHF. The CDR3, as DNA: TGCGCCAGCAGCCAACAGGGATTGGGGGATTCACCCCTCCACTTT.

This clonotype was seen repeatedly, ten times or more. As DNA, the CDR3 is TGTGCCAGCAGTTTCGCAGGCAGGGGTGATACGCAGTATTTT. Its translation is CASSFAGRGDTQYF. The chain is built from TRBV12-3 or TRBV12-4 and TRBJ2-3, with a weak D call TRBD1 (6 bases). V lost 3 bases and J 6 bases, leaving 13 bases between the germline ends. This CDR3 comprises 14 residues.

This clonotype has at least ten counts. The chain couples TRBV27 to TRBJ1-1; 7 bases fit TRBD1. With 6 bases clipped from V and 5 bases from J, the junction kept 6 bases outside the gene matches. This CDR3 region has 13 residues. CDR1 and CDR2 (germline): MNHEY, SMNVEV (reference sequence). For the CDR3, the DNA is TGTGCCAGCAGCCAACAGGGGCGAACTGAAGCTTTCTTT. Residues: CASSQQGRTEAFF.

This clonotype was seen a handful of times. The chain combines TRBV20-1 with TRBJ2-7; 7 bases fit TRBD1. This CDR3 has 16 amino acids. Trimming removed 0 bases from V and 3 bases from J; junction bases left unmatched: 11. CDR1 is DFQATT, CDR2 SNEGSKA, per germline (reference sequence). The CDR3 reads CSARDSSGQGVYEQYF. Written as DNA, the CDR3 is TGCAGTGCTAGAGATTCCTCTGGGCAGGGGGTCTACGAGCAGTACTTC.

This clonotype was counted at least ten times. This chain uses TRBV11-1 with TRBJ2-1, with D unresolved. Germline CDR1 SGHAT, CDR2 FQDESV (reference sequence). V was shortened by 3 bases and J by 8 bases, with 8 bases between the two germline ends. This CDR3 has 12 amino acids. In nucleotides, the CDR3 is TGTGCCAGCAGCTTGGCTCACCATGAGCAGTTCTTC. Amino acid sequence: CASSLAHHEQFF.

This clonotype was counted many times. This chain joins TRBV29-1 and TRBJ1-1; possibly TRBD1 for D (5 bases). The V gene's germline CDR1 is SQVTM and CDR2 ANQGSEA. V was shortened by 7 bases and J by 3 bases, with 15 bases between the two germline ends. The CDR3 is 13 residues long. The chain's CDR3 is CSAWGLLHTEAFF. CDR3 DNA sequence: TGCAGCGCCTGGGGCCTACTGCACACTGAAGCTTTCTTT.

This clonotype was picked up many times. This chain joins TRBV11-2 and TRBJ2-1, with 7 positions matching TRBD2. Germline V gene lookup returns CDR1 SGHAT and CDR2 FQNNGV. V shed 5 bases, J shed 8 bases, and the junction held 18 bases outside the gene matches. The CDR3 spans 17 residues. CDR3 in amino acids: CASSPFPGLVFSHEQFF. The CDR3 DNA reads as TGTGCCAGCAGCCCATTTCCCGGACTAGTCTTTTCTCATGAGCAGTTCTTC.

Ten or more counts support this clonotype. The rearrangement uses TRBV29-1 and TRBJ2-5; D not certain. The ends were cut back, 1 base at V and 5 bases at J, with 14 bases in the middle. Germline values: CDR1 SQVTM, CDR2 ANQGSEA. The CDR3 sequence is 14 residues long. This CDR3 is CSVEVGSAGETQYF. Written as DNA, the CDR3 is TGCAGCGTTGAAGTAGGATCCGCTGGGGAGACCCAGTACTTC.

The sample holds many counts of this clonotype. The V call is TRBV7-2, the J call TRBJ2-3, with D possibly called TRBD1 or TRBD2 (5 bases each). V was trimmed by 6 bases and J by 2 bases, leaving 9 bases between them. Germline CDR1 and CDR2: SGHTA and FQGNSA. The CDR3 has 13 residues. CDR3 protein: CASRFGTTDTQYF. CDR3 bases: TGTGCCAGCAGATTCGGGACCACAGATACGCAGTATTTT.

The V call is TRBV12-3 or TRBV12-4, the J call TRBJ2-5, with TRBD2 identical over 10 bases. Germline trimming cut 11 bases from V and 5 bases from J; bases unmatched to any gene: 26. CDR3 length: 19 residues. In nucleotides, the CDR3 is TGTGCCTTCAGTTTAGGGTGGGGCCGTACTAGCGGGATCGGGGAGACCCAGTACTTC. This encodes CAFSLGWGRTSGIGETQYF.